The clone carrying this T cell receptor (beta chain) showed up just once. The data were taken from a study of blood T cell repertoires in COVID-19. Generated by immunoSEQ multiplex PCR, the TCRdb table keeps only in-frame clones and is missing some. The data contain 220,000 or so clones, 70% to 85% of them singletons. Participants reported their clinical history, and cohort assignment relied on those reports. Germline V CDR1 and CDR2: SGDLS, YYNGEE. V was cut by 4 bases and J by 7 bases, with 27 bases left in between. The CDR3 has 17 amino acids. Specimen: PBMCs or T cells enriched from blood (not recorded which). The source is a woman in her fifties or sixties who had recovered from COVID-19. This rearrangement joins TRBV9 to TRBJ2-7; D might be TRBD2 (7 bases). The chain's CDR3 is CASSRPRGGAHSWEQYF. For the CDR3, the DNA is TGTGCCAGCAGCCGCCCGAGGGGGGGGGCCCACTCCTGGGAGCAGTACTTC.